The clone carrying this T cell receptor beta chain has at least ten counts. Its antigen is as yet unknown. The source of the sample is a study of metastatic and nonmetastatic thyroid tumors. About the study: The study looked at repertoires side by side in blood and in tumor or nodule tissue from malignant and benign thyroid patients. Study conclusions and caveats: Benign nodules were reported to have significantly lower TCR beta diversity than malignant thyroid tumors, in blood and tumor.

The CDR3 spans 14 residues. The V end was cut by 7 bases, the J end by 2 bases, with 12 bases between. Per germline, CDR1 SGHVS and CDR2 FQNEAQ. MiXCR re-clonotyped the PCR reads for TCRdb. The sample yields over 65,000 clones, around 12% seen once. Ahead of thyroid surgery, no patient had received treatment of any kind. The source is a female donor with papillary thyroid cancer or a benign thyroid nodule (not recorded which). Some clones in this sample may be carry-over from other donors' samples. Sequencing was performed on tumor tissue. The genes are TRBV7-8 and TRBJ1-3; D is possibly TRBD1 (5 bases). CDR3 DNA sequence: TGTGCCAGCACGGGGGACGCCGCTGGAAACACCATATATTTT. Translated, it gives CASTGDAAGNTIYF.